This T cell receptor beta chain was identified in a study of cytomegalovirus exposure and HLA in healthy donors. Study-wide results and limits: In a later analysis, CMV-associated beta chains were mostly HLA-associated, it appeared.

On this clone itself: The antigen remains undetermined.

The PCR made use of 60 Vbeta and 13 Jbeta primers. The assay was immunoSEQ multiplex PCR, and TCRdb's table has in-frame clones only and misses some. The sample holds about 78,000 clones, around 84% seen once. V was pared by 10 bases and J by 4 bases, with 12 bases between. CDR3 length: 12 amino acids. Germline CDR1 reads MNHNY; CDR2 reads SVGAGI (reference sequence). Sequenced: PBMCs. The TCR sequence derives from a woman aged 45-65 years in good health and CMV-seronegative. The rearrangement links TRBV6-6 to TRBJ2-3; a weak D match, TRBD1 (6 bases). CDR3 nucleotide sequence: TGTGCCACCACAGGGTATTCAGATACGCAGTATTTT. This codes for CATTGYSDTQYF.